This TCR beta chain derives from a study of shared clonotypes between healthy human individuals. Study-level background: CD4 naive and CD4 memory each took three plates per donor, while CD8 naive took two and CD8 memory one.

Only in-frame clones appear in the TCRdb table, and some are missing; sequencing was by immunoSEQ multiplex PCR. The sample yields a few million clones, 92% seen once. The receptor was isolated from a man aged 18 to 29 in good health. Some clones in this sample may be carry-over from other donors' samples. Input material: naive CD4+ T cells from PBMCs. As for subset: CD45RA+ positively selected.

The CDR3 DNA reads as TGTGCCAGCAGCTTACTCCCCGGGCAGACGACCGGGGAGCTGTTTTTT. Its protein product is CASSLLPGQTTGELFF. This chain joins TRBV7-3 and TRBJ2-2; D gene unclear. CDR3 length: 16 residues. Germline values: CDR1 SGHTA, CDR2 FQGTGA. V lost 2 bases and J 5 bases, leaving 15 bases between the germline ends.